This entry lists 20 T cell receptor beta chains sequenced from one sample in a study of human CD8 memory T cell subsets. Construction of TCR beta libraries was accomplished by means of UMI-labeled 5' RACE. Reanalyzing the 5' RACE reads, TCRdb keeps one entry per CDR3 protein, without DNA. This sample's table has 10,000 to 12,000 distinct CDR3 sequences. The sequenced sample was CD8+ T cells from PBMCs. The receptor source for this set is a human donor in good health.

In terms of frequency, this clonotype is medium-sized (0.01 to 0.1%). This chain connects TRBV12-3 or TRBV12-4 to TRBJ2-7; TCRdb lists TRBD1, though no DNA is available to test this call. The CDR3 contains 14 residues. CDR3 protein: CASRPGQGLNEQYF.

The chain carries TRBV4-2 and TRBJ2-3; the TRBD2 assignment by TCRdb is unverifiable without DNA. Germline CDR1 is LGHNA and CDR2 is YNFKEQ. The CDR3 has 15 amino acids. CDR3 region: CASSQESTSADTQYF.

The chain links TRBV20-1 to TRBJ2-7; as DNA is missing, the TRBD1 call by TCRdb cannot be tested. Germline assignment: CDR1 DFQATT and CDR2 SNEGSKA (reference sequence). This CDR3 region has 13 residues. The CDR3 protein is CSAGTVSSYEQYF.

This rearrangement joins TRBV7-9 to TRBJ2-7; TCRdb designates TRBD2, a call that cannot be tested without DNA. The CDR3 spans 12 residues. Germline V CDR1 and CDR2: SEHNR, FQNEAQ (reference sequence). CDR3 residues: CASSPSRFEQYF.

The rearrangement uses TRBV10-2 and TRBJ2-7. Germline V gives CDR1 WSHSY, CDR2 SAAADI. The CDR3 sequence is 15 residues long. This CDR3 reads CASSDLETETYEQYF.

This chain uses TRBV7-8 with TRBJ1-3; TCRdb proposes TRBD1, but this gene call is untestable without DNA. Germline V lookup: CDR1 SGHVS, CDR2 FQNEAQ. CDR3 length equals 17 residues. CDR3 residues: CASSLRRQGASGNTIYF.

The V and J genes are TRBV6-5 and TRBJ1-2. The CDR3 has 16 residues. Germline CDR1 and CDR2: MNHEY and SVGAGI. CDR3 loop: CASSDLPMRANYGYTF.

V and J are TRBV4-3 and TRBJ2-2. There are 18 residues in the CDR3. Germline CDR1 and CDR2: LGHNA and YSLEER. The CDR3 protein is CASSQDKPDSQGTGELFF.

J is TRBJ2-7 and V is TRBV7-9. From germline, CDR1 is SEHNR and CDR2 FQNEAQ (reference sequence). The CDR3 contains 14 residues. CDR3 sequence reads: CASSLVSGLNEQYF.

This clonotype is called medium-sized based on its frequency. CDR3 amino acids: CASSKGDTYNEQFF. The rearrangement links TRBV7-9 to TRBJ2-1; the D call of TRBD1 rests on TCRdb alone, since no DNA is present to check it. In germline, CDR1 is SEHNR, CDR2 FQNEAQ (reference sequence). This CDR3 contains 14 residues.

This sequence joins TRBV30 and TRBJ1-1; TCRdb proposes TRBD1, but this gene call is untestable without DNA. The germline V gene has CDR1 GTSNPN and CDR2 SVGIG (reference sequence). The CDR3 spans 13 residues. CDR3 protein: CAWSKDRDTEAFF.

The CDR3 sequence: CASSQDLGGRNYEQYF. The V and J genes are TRBV14 and TRBJ2-7; TCRdb picks TRBD2, but there is no DNA to check that call. The CDR3 contains 16 residues. The V gene's germline CDR1 is SGHDN and CDR2 FVKESK.

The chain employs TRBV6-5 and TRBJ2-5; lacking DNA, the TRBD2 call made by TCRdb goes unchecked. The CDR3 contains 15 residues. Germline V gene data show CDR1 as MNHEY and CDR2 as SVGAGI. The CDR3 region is CASSYSVGVGETQYF.

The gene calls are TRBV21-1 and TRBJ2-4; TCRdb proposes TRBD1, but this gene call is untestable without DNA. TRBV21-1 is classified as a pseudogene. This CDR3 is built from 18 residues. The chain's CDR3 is CASTGQGRAGRAKNIQYF.

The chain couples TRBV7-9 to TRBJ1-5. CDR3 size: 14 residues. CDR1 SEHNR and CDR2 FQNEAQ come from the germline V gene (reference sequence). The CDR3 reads CASSPEGTNQPQHF.

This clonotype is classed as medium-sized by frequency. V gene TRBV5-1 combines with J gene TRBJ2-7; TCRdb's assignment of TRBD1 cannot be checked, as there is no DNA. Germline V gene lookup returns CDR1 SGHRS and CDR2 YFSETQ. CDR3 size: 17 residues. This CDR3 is CASSLVPGRSNLYEQYF.

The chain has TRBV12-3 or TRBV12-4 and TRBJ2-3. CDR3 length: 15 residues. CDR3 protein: CASSWTFFPTDTQYF.

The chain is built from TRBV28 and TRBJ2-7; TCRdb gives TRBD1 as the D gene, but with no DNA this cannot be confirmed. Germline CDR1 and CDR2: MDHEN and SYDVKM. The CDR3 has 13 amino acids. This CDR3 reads CASSVGQTYEQYF.

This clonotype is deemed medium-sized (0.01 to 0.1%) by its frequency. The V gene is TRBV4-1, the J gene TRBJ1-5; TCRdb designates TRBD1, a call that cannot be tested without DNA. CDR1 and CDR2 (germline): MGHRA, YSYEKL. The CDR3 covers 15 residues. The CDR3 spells CASSSRQGSNQPQHF.

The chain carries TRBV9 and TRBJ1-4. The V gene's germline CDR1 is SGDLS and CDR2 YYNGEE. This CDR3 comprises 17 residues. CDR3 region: CASSVDSRETTNEKLFF.